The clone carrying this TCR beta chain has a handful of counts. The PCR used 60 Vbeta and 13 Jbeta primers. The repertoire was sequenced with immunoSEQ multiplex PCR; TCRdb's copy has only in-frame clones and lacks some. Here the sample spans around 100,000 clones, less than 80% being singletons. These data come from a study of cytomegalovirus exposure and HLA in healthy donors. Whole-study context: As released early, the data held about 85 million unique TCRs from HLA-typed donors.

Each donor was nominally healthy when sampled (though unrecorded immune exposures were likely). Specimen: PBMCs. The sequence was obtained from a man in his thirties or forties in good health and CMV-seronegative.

CDR3 region: CASSGGQGYNTEAFF. For the CDR3, the DNA is TGCGCCAGCAGCGGGGGACAGGGGTATAACACTGAAGCTTTCTTT. This rearrangement joins TRBV5-1 to TRBJ1-1; 10 bases match TRBD1. The CDR3 loop spans 15 amino acids. Germline assignment: CDR1 SGHRS and CDR2 YFSETQ. J lost 2 bases, V lost 4 bases, and 5 bases had no gene match.